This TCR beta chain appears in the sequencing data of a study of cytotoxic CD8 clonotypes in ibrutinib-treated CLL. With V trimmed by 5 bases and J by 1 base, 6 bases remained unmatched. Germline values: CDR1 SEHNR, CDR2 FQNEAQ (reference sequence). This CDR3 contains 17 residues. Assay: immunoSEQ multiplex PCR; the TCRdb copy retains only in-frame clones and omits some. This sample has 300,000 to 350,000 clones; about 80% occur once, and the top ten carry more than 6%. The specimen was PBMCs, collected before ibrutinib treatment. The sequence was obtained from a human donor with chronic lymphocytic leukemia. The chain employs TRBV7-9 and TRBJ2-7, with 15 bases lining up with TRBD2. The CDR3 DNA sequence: TGTGCCAGCAGCCGGGGACTAGCGGGAGGAAAATCCTACGAGCAGTACTTC. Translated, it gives CASSRGLAGGKSYEQYF. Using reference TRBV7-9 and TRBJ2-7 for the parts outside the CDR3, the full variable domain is DTGVSQNPRHKITKRGQNVTFRCDPISEHNRLYWYRQTLGQGPEFLTYFQNEAQLEKSRLLSDRFSAERPKGSFSTLEIQRTEQGDSAMYLCASSRGLAGGKSYEQYFGPGTRLTVT.